The 9 T cell receptor beta chains below all came from one sample that was sequenced in a study of blood T cell repertoires in COVID-19. Clones were read by immunoSEQ multiplex PCR, and TCRdb kept only the in-frame ones, dropping some. The sample lists under 150,000 clones, around 88% occurring once. Source material: peripheral blood. Every receptor here comes from a human donor in a cohort sampled during active COVID-19.

DNA for the CDR3: TGCGCCAGCAGCCAAGGGGGGGCAGGCTATGGGGATGAGCAGTTCTTC. Its translation is CASSQGGAGYGDEQFF. This chain links TRBV5-1 with TRBJ2-1; possible D gene TRBD2, 7 bases. The CDR3 is made up of 16 amino acids. V was pared by 4 bases and J by 8 bases, with 22 bases between. Looked up from germline, CDR1 is SGHRS and CDR2 is YFSETQ.

The chain employs TRBV6-5 and TRBJ2-7; 7 bases are a match to TRBD1. This CDR3 has 15 residues. CDR1 is MNHEY and CDR2 is SVGAGI in the germline V gene. The J segment lost 4 bases and the V segment lost 0 bases, leaving 6 bases of the junction unmatched. This chain's CDR3 is CASSYSAKGAYEQYF. The CDR3 DNA follows: TGTGCCAGCAGTTACTCGGCGAAGGGGGCGTACGAGCAGTACTTC.

The rearrangement uses TRBV16 and TRBJ1-5; D gene uncertain. The CDR3 spans 15 residues. CDR1 and CDR2 from the germline V gene are KGHSY and FQNENV. V was cut by 0 bases and J by 2 bases, with 8 bases left in between. The CDR3 DNA reads TGTGCCAGCAGCCAATCAGCGGGAGGCAATCAGCCCCAGCATTTT. This codes for CASSQSAGGNQPQHF.

This clone was seen a few times. This rearrangement joins TRBV9 to TRBJ1-4, with 7 bases that match TRBD1. The germline V gene has CDR1 SGDLS and CDR2 YYNGEE. The CDR3 contains 15 residues. Trimming took 2 bases from V and 6 from J; bases not matched to a gene: 7. In DNA form, the CDR3 reads TGTGCCAGCAGCGTCACAGGGGCCGGGGATGAAAAACTGTTTTTT. Residues: CASSVTGAGDEKLFF.

The chain uses TRBV5-8 and TRBJ1-5; a possible D gene is TRBD1 (6 bases). V lost 2 bases, J lost 7 bases, and 13 bases lay in between. The CDR3 contains 14 residues. Germline-derived CDR1 and CDR2 are SGHTS and YDEGEE. The CDR3 loop is CASSFRQGNQPQHF. The CDR3 nucleotides read TGTGCCAGCAGCTTTAGGCAGGGGAACCAGCCCCAGCATTTT.

The chain links TRBV6-6 to TRBJ1-5, with D possibly TRBD1 on 6 matching bases. Germline-derived CDR1 and CDR2 are MNHNY and SVGAGI (reference sequence). The CDR3 sequence is 13 residues long. V shed 8 bases and J shed 4 bases, with 12 bases lying between them. CDR3 DNA: TGTGCCAGCGGGGGGGCGCGTAATCAGCCCCAGCATTTT. It yields the protein CASGGARNQPQHF.

The genes are TRBV11-2 and TRBJ2-5; D not certain. The V and J ends lost 2 bases and 5 bases respectively, with 9 bases between them. The CDR3 has 13 residues. Germline CDR1 reads SGHAT; CDR2 reads FQNNGV. CDR3 sequence (DNA): TGTGCCAGCAGCTTATATAGCCCCGAGACCCAGTACTTC. This sequence encodes CASSLYSPETQYF.

The genes are TRBV30 and TRBJ1-3; D may be TRBD1 (6 bases). V lost 2 bases and J 3 bases, leaving 8 bases between the germline ends. This CDR3 has 13 amino acids. CDR1 is GTSNPN and CDR2 is SVGIG in the germline V gene (reference sequence). The CDR3 loop reads CAWSRGGGNTIYF. The CDR3 DNA reads TGTGCCTGGAGTAGAGGGGGTGGAAACACCATATATTTT.

The chain combines TRBV29-1 with TRBJ2-3; 9 positions match TRBD2. This CDR3 is 14 amino acids long. The germline gives CDR1 SQVTM, CDR2 ANQGSEA. J gave up 2 bases and V 8 bases, and 8 bases lay outside the gene matches. DNA of the CDR3: TGCAGCATAACCGGGACTAGCCCCACAGATACGCAGTATTTT. Its translation: CSITGTSPTDTQYF.